This entry is about one T cell receptor (beta chain). The antigen remains undetermined. TCRdb recomputed calls from the reads with MiXCR, one row per CDR3 protein. The table records about 450,000 distinct CDR3 sequences, roughly 30% of them present only once. The sample is drawn from a study of T cell repertoires in cytomegalovirus infection. Findings and caveats of the study: HLA-C-restricted CMV-specific TCR beta clonotypes were dominant in the ex vivo response.

There are 15 residues in the CDR3. Between the trimmed V and J ends, which lost 0 bases and 0 bases, there was a span of 6 bases. Germline CDR1 reads LNHNV; CDR2 reads YYDKDF (reference sequence). This TCR came from a human donor in good health (CMV status not recorded). Some clones in this sample may be carry-over from other donors' samples. The sequenced sample consisted of PBMCs. The J gene is TRBJ2-4, the V gene TRBV15; D gene unclear. The CDR3 DNA follows: TGTGCCACCAGCAGAGATTGGCTAGCCAAAAACATTCAGTACTTC. It specifies CATSRDWLAKNIQYF.